In this sample, the clone carrying this T cell receptor beta chain turned up many times. The data were obtained in a study of T-cell reconstitution after alpha-beta-depleted transplantation in children. Looked up from germline, CDR1 is DFQATT and CDR2 is SNEGSKA (reference sequence). This CDR3 comprises 13 residues. V was pared by 3 bases and J by 1 base, with 7 bases between. The TCRbeta library was prepared with unique molecular identifiers. Via MiXCR, TCRdb re-called the PCR reads, giving one row per CDR3 protein. The table lists hundreds of thousands of distinct CDR3 sequences, around 16% of them singletons.

This clonotype was sampled from a human donor who donated a stem cell graft to a child with acute myeloid leukemia. This material consisted of PBMCs from the stem cell graft donor, taken from the stem cell graft. This chain uses TRBV20-1 with TRBJ1-5; D might be TRBD1 (5 bases). CDR3: CSASRDSNQPQHF. CDR3 DNA: TGCAGTGCTAGCCGGGACAGCAATCAGCCCCAGCATTTT.